This entry lists 5 T cell receptor beta chains sequenced from one sample in a study of CD8 T cells in ankylosing spondylitis. TCRdb reanalysed the 5' RACE reads using MiXCR and keeps one entry per CDR3 protein. The sample consists of around 33,000 distinct CDR3 sequences, 7.2% of them appearing once. Source material: blood, either unsorted or a sorted T cell fraction (not recorded which). The receptors were gathered from a male donor with ankylosing spondylitis or in good health (not recorded which).

The chain carries TRBV7-2 and TRBJ2-2; D may be TRBD1 (6 bases). V lost 0 bases and J lost 4, with 15 bases in between. The CDR3 totals 17 residues. The germline CDR1 and CDR2 sequences are SGHTA and FQGNSA. The CDR3 reads CASSLAQGPTFTGELFF. The CDR3 bases are TGTGCCAGCAGCTTAGCTCAGGGGCCTACCTTCACCGGGGAGCTGTTTTTT.

A few counts support this clonotype. A much larger clone differs by one base, so this may be a read error. The genes are TRBV20-1 and TRBJ2-3; maybe TRBD1 (6 bases). There are 17 residues in the CDR3. From germline, CDR1 is DFQATT and CDR2 SNEGSKA (reference sequence). CDR3: CCARPTAGTTGTDTQYF. The CDR3 nucleotides are TGCTGTGCTAGACCCACTGCCGGGACAACGGGCACAGATACGCAGTATTTT.

This sequence joins TRBV29-1 and TRBJ2-1; 9 bases match TRBD1. Germline lookup yields CDR1 SQVTM and CDR2 ANQGSEA. Trimming took 7 bases from V and 6 from J; bases not matched to a gene: 7. The CDR3 is made up of 13 amino acids. Written as DNA, the CDR3 is TGCAGCGCGGACAGGGGAATTGGCAATGAGCAGTTCTTC. Translated: CSADRGIGNEQFF.

This clonotype showed up many times. The V call is TRBV27, the J call TRBJ1-2; D ambiguous. Trimming took 9 bases from V and 2 from J, leaving 19 bases between them. The CDR3 consists of 15 residues. Germline assignment: CDR1 MNHEY and CDR2 SMNVEV (reference sequence). The CDR3, as DNA: TGTGCCAGGATCGTGGGGTGTCCCGAAAACTATGGCTACACCTTC. Amino acid sequence: CARIVGCPENYGYTF.

Many counts were recorded for this clonotype. The chain combines TRBV6-5 with TRBJ2-2; D is ambiguous. Germline V gene sequence: CDR1 MNHEY, CDR2 SVGAGI. Between the trimmed V and J ends, which lost 2 bases and 4 bases, there was a span of 11 bases. This CDR3 has 15 residues. The CDR3 coding sequence is TGTGCCAGCAGTTACACTGACCTCGGCACCGGGGAGCTGTTTTTT. This gives the protein CASSYTDLGTGELFF.